These T cell receptor beta chains were read from a single sample in a study of early T cells in non-severe SARS-CoV-2 infection. TCRdb recomputed calls from the 5' RACE reads with MiXCR, one row per CDR3 protein. The table lists 20,000 to 25,000 distinct CDR3 sequences, approximately 5% of them singletons, with around 17% in the top ten. Sequenced: whole blood. Receptor source: an adult who was a healthcare worker with PCR-confirmed SARS-CoV-2 infection or an uninfected control (not recorded which). Both conserved end residues are part of each CDR3. Fields, in order: CDR3 DNA, CDR3 protein, D gene, clone size, V gene, J gene. The D gene is left open where the match is weak. Clone size is stated in some rows and not others, as once, few, many or a class when expanded.

cdr3_nt: TGCAGTGCTAGACCGCGGGGCAGCTCTGGAAACACCATATATTTT; cdr3_aa: CSARPRGSSGNTIYF; d_call: NA; clone_size: few; v_call: TRBV20-1; j_call: TRBJ1-3
cdr3_nt: TGTGCCAGCACCCCCACTAGCGGGGGGGTTGGAGATACGCAGTATTTT; cdr3_aa: CASTPTSGGVGDTQYF; d_call: TRBD2; clone_size: few; v_call: TRBV5-4; j_call: TRBJ2-3
cdr3_nt: TGTGCCAGCAGTGAACTACAGGGTTGGGAGCTGTTTTTT; cdr3_aa: CASSELQGWELFF; d_call: NA; clone_size: NA; v_call: TRBV12-3/TRBV12-4; j_call: TRBJ2-2
cdr3_nt: TGTGCCAGCACCACCACCAGCGGAAACACCATATATTTT; cdr3_aa: CASTTTSGNTIYF; d_call: NA; clone_size: medium-sized; v_call: TRBV6-2/TRBV6-3; j_call: TRBJ1-3
cdr3_nt: TGTGCCAGCAGCCCAAGTTTAGTCAACACCGGGGAGCTGTTTTTT; cdr3_aa: CASSPSLVNTGELFF; d_call: NA; clone_size: many; v_call: TRBV7-3; j_call: TRBJ2-2
cdr3_nt: TGTGCCAGCAGCGGGTCAGGGATCAATCAGCCCCAGCATTTT; cdr3_aa: CASSGSGINQPQHF; d_call: NA; clone_size: medium-sized; v_call: TRBV7-6; j_call: TRBJ1-5
cdr3_nt: TGCGCCAGCAGCCAAGGAACCGGGACAGCGAGATACGAGCAGTACTTC; cdr3_aa: CASSQGTGTARYEQYF; d_call: TRBD1; clone_size: NA; v_call: TRBV4-3; j_call: TRBJ2-7
cdr3_nt: TGTGCCAGCAGAGCGACAGGGGACAATCAGCCCCAGCATTTT; cdr3_aa: CASRATGDNQPQHF; d_call: TRBD1; clone_size: many; v_call: TRBV6-2/TRBV6-3; j_call: TRBJ1-5
cdr3_nt: TGCAGCGTGGGGGGGACAGCCATATTCGACTACACCTTC; cdr3_aa: CSVGGTAIFDYTF; d_call: TRBD1; clone_size: NA; v_call: TRBV29-1; j_call: TRBJ1-2
cdr3_nt: TGTGCCAGCAGCTTGGAAGGGGCCGTGGCCACTGAAGCTTTCTTT; cdr3_aa: CASSLEGAVATEAFF; d_call: NA; clone_size: few; v_call: TRBV5-4; j_call: TRBJ1-1
cdr3_nt: TGCGCCAGCAGCTTGACCGGGACAGGGCATGGCTACACCTTC; cdr3_aa: CASSLTGTGHGYTF; d_call: TRBD1; clone_size: few; v_call: TRBV5-1; j_call: TRBJ1-2
cdr3_nt: TGTGCCAGCAGCTTGGGGACGGACGCTAGCTCTGGAAACACCATATATTTT; cdr3_aa: CASSLGTDASSGNTIYF; d_call: NA; clone_size: many; v_call: TRBV7-9; j_call: TRBJ1-3
cdr3_nt: TGTGCCAGCAGTTTGGGGACTTCGGGTGAGCAGTTCTTC; cdr3_aa: CASSLGTSGEQFF; d_call: NA; clone_size: many; v_call: TRBV28; j_call: TRBJ2-1
cdr3_nt: TGTGCCAGCAGCCAAGATGTAGGAGCTAACTATGGCTACACCTTC; cdr3_aa: CASSQDVGANYGYTF; d_call: NA; clone_size: NA; v_call: TRBV3-1; j_call: TRBJ1-2
cdr3_nt: TGTGCCAGCAGCGTAGACCCCTACGAAAAACTGTTTTTT; cdr3_aa: CASSVDPYEKLFF; d_call: NA; clone_size: many; v_call: TRBV9; j_call: TRBJ1-4
cdr3_nt: TGTGCCAGCAGCTTAACACAGAACACCGGGGAGCTGTTTTTT; cdr3_aa: CASSLTQNTGELFF; d_call: NA; clone_size: medium-sized; v_call: TRBV7-9; j_call: TRBJ2-2
cdr3_nt: TGTGCCAGCAGTCGATCCACGCGTGAAAAACTGTTTTTT; cdr3_aa: CASSRSTREKLFF; d_call: NA; clone_size: NA; v_call: TRBV6-5; j_call: TRBJ1-4
cdr3_nt: TGTGCCAGCAGCGTAGTCGAGCGGGGGAACTACAATGAGCAGTTCTTC; cdr3_aa: CASSVVERGNYNEQFF; d_call: TRBD2; clone_size: many; v_call: TRBV9; j_call: TRBJ2-1
cdr3_nt: TGTGCCAGCAGCTGGGGGATCAATTCACCCCTCCACTTT; cdr3_aa: CASSWGINSPLHF; d_call: NA; clone_size: few; v_call: TRBV5-4; j_call: TRBJ1-6
cdr3_nt: TGTGCCAGCAGCGGACCCTTAGGGCAGGCCCAAGAGACCCAGTACTTC; cdr3_aa: CASSGPLGQAQETQYF; d_call: NA; clone_size: few; v_call: TRBV7-2; j_call: TRBJ2-5
cdr3_nt: TGTGCCAGCAGCTCCGACAGGGGGAAAGGCGACGAGCAGTACTTC; cdr3_aa: CASSSDRGKGDEQYF; d_call: TRBD1; clone_size: few; v_call: TRBV7-9; j_call: TRBJ2-7
cdr3_nt: TGTGCCAGTAGACCACAGGGGGCAGATACGCAGTATTTT; cdr3_aa: CASRPQGADTQYF; d_call: TRBD1; clone_size: NA; v_call: TRBV19; j_call: TRBJ2-3
cdr3_nt: TGTGCCACCAGTGACCGTGGACTAGCGGGGGGCACAGATACGCAGTATTTT; cdr3_aa: CATSDRGLAGGTDTQYF; d_call: TRBD2; clone_size: many; v_call: TRBV24-1; j_call: TRBJ2-3
cdr3_nt: TGTGCCAGCAGTAGGAAGGACGAGCAGTACTTC; cdr3_aa: CASSRKDEQYF; d_call: NA; clone_size: NA; v_call: TRBV25-1; j_call: TRBJ2-7
cdr3_nt: TGTGCCAGCAGCTTAGAGGCGGGATATCAGCCCCAGCATTTT; cdr3_aa: CASSLEAGYQPQHF; d_call: NA; clone_size: many; v_call: TRBV7-6; j_call: TRBJ1-5
cdr3_nt: TGTGCCAGCAACAGACAGGGCACAGATACGCAGTATTTT; cdr3_aa: CASNRQGTDTQYF; d_call: NA; clone_size: NA; v_call: TRBV11-2; j_call: TRBJ2-3
cdr3_nt: TGTGCCAGCAGCTTAAGGGGGAATAGCAATCAGCCCCAGCATTTT; cdr3_aa: CASSLRGNSNQPQHF; d_call: NA; clone_size: NA; v_call: TRBV7-6; j_call: TRBJ1-5
cdr3_nt: TGTGCCGAGCTCGGGATGGATACGCAGTATTTT; cdr3_aa: CAELGMDTQYF; d_call: NA; clone_size: many; v_call: TRBV18; j_call: TRBJ2-3
cdr3_nt: TGCAGTGCCAACCGACAGGGCCAAAATCAGCCCCAGCATTTT; cdr3_aa: CSANRQGQNQPQHF; d_call: TRBD1; clone_size: many; v_call: TRBV20-1; j_call: TRBJ1-5
cdr3_nt: TGCAGTGCTAGAGCGACAGATAATCAGCCCCAGCATTTT; cdr3_aa: CSARATDNQPQHF; d_call: NA; clone_size: many; v_call: TRBV20-1; j_call: TRBJ1-5